One sample yielded the 9 T cell receptor beta chains listed below, sequenced in a study of CD8 T cells in Susac syndrome. After extraction with the RNeasy kit, roughly 0.45 to 1 ug of the RNA was reverse transcribed using random hexamers. TCRdb re-called the immunoSEQ multiplex PCR reads through MiXCR, storing one row per CDR3 protein. Counted here are some 150,000 distinct CDR3 sequences, roughly 95% occurring once; the ten biggest clones make up 0.14% to 0.15%. Sequenced: CD8+ T cells from PBMCs. The receptors come from a human donor with multiple sclerosis.

This clonotype has only one observation. The V call is TRBV4-1, the J call TRBJ2-3; D is undetermined. Germline V lookup: CDR1 MGHRA, CDR2 YSYEKL. The CDR3 runs 16 residues. Deletions cut 0 bases from V and 2 bases from J, with 12 bases between. CDR3 residues: CASSQEVSYYTDTQYF. CDR3 DNA sequence: TGCGCCAGCAGCCAAGAGGTTTCCTATTACACAGATACGCAGTATTTT.

J is TRBJ1-4 and V is TRBV3-1, with 7 bases identical to TRBD1. Germline assignment: CDR1 LGHDT and CDR2 YNNKEL (reference sequence). This CDR3 is 15 amino acids long. V was pared by 1 base and J by 6 bases, with 5 bases of the junction left unmatched. The chain's CDR3 is CASSQVGRGDEKLFF. For the CDR3, the DNA is TGTGCCAGCAGCCAAGTGGGCAGGGGGGATGAAAAACTGTTTTTT.

This chain connects TRBV27 to TRBJ2-7, with D possibly being TRBD1 (6 bases). The germline V gene encodes CDR1 MNHEY and CDR2 SMNVEV (reference sequence). Trimming took off 2 bases at V and 2 bases at J, with 7 bases between the two ends. The CDR3 is 13 residues long. The CDR3 is CASSLGQTYEQYF. CDR3 nucleotide sequence: TGTGCCAGCAGTTTAGGACAGACCTACGAGCAGTACTTC.

The chain joins TRBV6-5 to TRBJ2-5; 9 nucleotides align to TRBD2. V trimming: 2 bases; J trimming: 1 base; junction bases outside the gene matches: 2. There are 15 residues in the CDR3. Germline V gene data show CDR1 as MNHEY and CDR2 as SVGAGI. CDR3 DNA: TGTGCCAGCAGTTACGGAGCGGGGGGCCAAGAGACCCAGTACTTC. It encodes CASSYGAGGQETQYF.

The chain links TRBV9 to TRBJ1-1; 8 nucleotides match TRBD1. The trim removed 4 bases at V and 3 bases at J, leaving 11 bases unmatched. CDR1 and CDR2 from the germline V gene are SGDLS and YYNGEE. The CDR3 loop spans 16 amino acids. CDR3 DNA sequence: TGTGCCAGCAGCTTACGGACAGGGACAACCCACACTGAAGCTTTCTTT. It specifies CASSLRTGTTHTEAFF.

The chain is built from TRBV2 and TRBJ1-6, with D perhaps matching TRBD1 (5 bases). With 8 bases removed from V and 9 bases from J, the gap between germline ends came to 20 bases. CDR3 size: 15 residues. Germline CDR1 reads SNHLY; CDR2 reads FYNNEI. The CDR3 spells CASLSGKGTSSPLHF. CDR3 nucleotide sequence: TGTGCCAGCCTCTCCGGGAAAGGGACGAGTTCACCCCTCCACTTT.

The chain uses TRBV19 and TRBJ2-7; 7 bases match TRBD1. This CDR3 has 13 amino acids. Losses at the gene ends were 4 bases for V and 3 bases for J; bases not matched to a gene: 3. Germline V gives CDR1 LNHDA, CDR2 SQIVND (reference sequence). The CDR3 DNA follows: TGTGCCAGTAGTAGCGGACAGGACTACGAGCAGTACTTC. This gives the protein CASSSGQDYEQYF.

The chain uses TRBV29-1 and TRBJ2-3, with 7 bases fitting TRBD1. Germline assignment: CDR1 SQVTM and CDR2 ANQGSEA. This CDR3 has 16 residues. The V gene end was trimmed by 3 bases and the J gene end by 1 base; junction bases not matched to a gene: 10. The CDR3 sequence is CSVEDWTGDGTDTQYF. The DNA for the CDR3 is TGCAGCGTTGAGGACTGGACAGGCGACGGCACAGATACGCAGTATTTT.

The chain uses TRBV7-8 and TRBJ2-7; 7 bases align to TRBD1. Germline CDR1 is SGHVS and CDR2 is FQNEAQ. J gave up 1 base and V 5 bases, and 8 bases lay outside the gene matches. This CDR3 is built from 15 residues. CDR3 protein: CASSAARQGSYEQYV. DNA of the CDR3: TGTGCCAGCAGCGCCGCTCGACAGGGTTCCTACGAGCAGTACGTC.